Listed here are 27 T cell receptor beta chains from one sample, sequenced in a study of beta chain features in type 1 diabetes. Study-level findings and limits: For Type 1 diabetes patients, all four CD4+ subsets carried TCRB CDR3s that were moderately but significantly shorter.

These receptors have no known antigen. Every isolated RNA sample was fully reverse transcribed, so sequencing captured expressed TCRB transcripts. The table came from immunoSEQ multiplex PCR; TCRdb's copy has only in-frame clones and leaves some out. This sample has 300,000 to 400,000 clones; roughly 14% occur once, and the top ten carry 0.015%. The sequencing sample was made of naive CD4+ T cells from blood. The receptors derive from a woman in her late teens or twenties with type 1 diabetes.

This clone was recorded a few times. The chain employs TRBV2 and TRBJ2-4; D possibly corresponds to TRBD1 (5 bases). The CDR3 runs 16 residues. Deletions cut 0 bases from V and 2 bases from J, with 11 bases between. Germline loops: CDR1 SNHLY, CDR2 FYNNEI. CDR3 nucleotides: TGTGCCAGCAGTGAAGCTCTAGGGGTAACCAAAAACATTCAGTACTTC. This sequence encodes CASSEALGVTKNIQYF.

This clone was detected only a few times. The J gene is TRBJ2-5, the V gene TRBV11-2; D remains unclear. The germline V gene encodes CDR1 SGHAT and CDR2 FQNNGV. This CDR3 is 12 amino acids long. Trimming stripped 7 bases from V and 4 bases from J, with 10 bases between. CDR3 DNA sequence: TGTGCCAGCAAGAGGAGTTCAGAGACCCAGTACTTC. Its protein is CASKRSSETQYF.

This clone was detected a few times. The chain carries TRBV6-5 and TRBJ1-1, with 7 bases matching TRBD1. J gave up 1 base and V 2 bases, and 1 base lay outside the gene matches. CDR3 length: 14 amino acids. CDR1 is MNHEY and CDR2 is SVGAGI in the germline V gene. DNA of the CDR3: TGTGCCAGCAGTTACCAGGGGGGGAACACTGAAGCTTTCTTT. Its translation: CASSYQGGNTEAFF.

Only a few counts were recorded for this clone. This chain joins TRBV9 and TRBJ1-2, with 7 bases lining up with TRBD1. V lost 2 bases to trimming and J lost 3 bases; unmatched junction nucleotides: 1. The CDR3 spans 13 residues. Per germline, CDR1 SGDLS and CDR2 YYNGEE. The CDR3 bases are TGTGCCAGCAGCGTCCAGGGGGACTATGGCTACACCTTC. It translates to CASSVQGDYGYTF. Supplemented by reference TRBV9 and TRBJ1-2, the full variable domain reads DSGVTQTPKHLITATGQRVTLRCSPRSGDLSVYWYQQSLDQGLQFLIQYYNGEERAKGNILERFSAQQFPDLHSELNLSSLELGDSALYFCASSVQGDYGYTFGSGTRLTVV.

The sample holds a few counts of this clone. The chain employs TRBV4-2 and TRBJ2-1; 8 bases line up with TRBD2. V lost 0 bases and J lost 3; bases outside the gene matches: 1. The length of the CDR3 is 15 residues. Germline values: CDR1 LGHNA, CDR2 YNFKEQ. The CDR3, as DNA: TGTGCCAGCAGCCAAGAGGCGGGAGGCTACAATGAGCAGTTCTTC. Translated, it gives CASSQEAGGYNEQFF.

There are a few counts of this clone. This chain links TRBV11-2 with TRBJ2-1, with TRBD2 matching over 7 bases. CDR1 is SGHAT and CDR2 is FQNNGV in the germline V gene. Germline trimming cut 4 bases from V and 5 bases from J; bases unmatched to any gene: 11. The CDR3 has 16 amino acids. CDR3 sequence (DNA): TGTGCCAGCAGCTACTACGCGACTAGCAGACACAATGAGCAGTTCTTC. Encoded protein: CASSYYATSRHNEQFF.

This clone turned up a few times. The chain recombines TRBV13 with TRBJ1-1; D is possibly TRBD1 (6 bases). V was pared by 4 bases and J by 4 bases, with 13 bases between. CDR1 and CDR2 (germline): PRHDT, FYEKMQ (reference sequence). This CDR3 is 14 amino acids long. The DNA of the CDR3 is TGTGCCAGCAGCTCGGGTCAGGGGTTCACTGAAGCTTTCTTT. Protein sequence: CASSSGQGFTEAFF.

The CDR3 DNA sequence: TGTGCCTGGAGAGGCCCAGGGGGAAACACTGAAGCTTTCTTT. It yields the protein CAWRGPGGNTEAFF. The chain uses TRBV30 and TRBJ1-1, with 7 positions matching TRBD1. Per the germline V gene, CDR1 is GTSNPN and CDR2 is SVGIG (reference sequence). J lost 2 bases, V lost 3 bases, and 6 bases had no gene match. CDR3 size: 14 residues.

The J gene is TRBJ2-2, the V gene TRBV6-5; possible D gene TRBD1, 6 bases. CDR1 is MNHEY and CDR2 is SVGAGI in the germline V gene. With 6 bases removed from V and 4 bases from J, the gap between germline ends came to 9 bases. The CDR3 spans 13 residues. CDR3 nucleotide sequence: TGTGCCAGCAGCACAGGGTTCACCGGGGAGCTGTTTTTT. Translated: CASSTGFTGELFF.

This chain joins TRBV30 and TRBJ2-1; 9 nucleotides align to TRBD2. The CDR3 covers 15 residues. The junction had 4 bases not matched to a gene; V was cut back by 2 bases and J by 2 bases. Germline lookup yields CDR1 GTSNPN and CDR2 SVGIG (reference sequence). CDR3 region: CAWSRLAGTYNEQFF. In DNA, the CDR3 is TGTGCCTGGAGTCGGCTAGCGGGGACCTACAATGAGCAGTTCTTC.

V is TRBV27 and J is TRBJ2-7; 8 bases are a match to TRBD2. The V and J ends lost 3 bases and 2 bases, in that order; junction bases with no gene match: 9. The CDR3 runs 16 residues. CDR1 is MNHEY, CDR2 SMNVEV, per germline (reference sequence). The CDR3 region is CASSFFRREVTYEQYF. The CDR3 coding sequence is TGTGCCAGCAGTTTTTTCAGGCGGGAGGTGACCTACGAGCAGTACTTC.

The chain joins TRBV15 to TRBJ2-7; no firm D call. V shed 0 bases and J shed 2 bases, with 11 bases lying between them. The V gene's germline CDR1 is LNHNV and CDR2 YYDKDF (reference sequence). The CDR3 spans 15 residues. The CDR3 bases are TGTGCCACCAGCAGAGAGGCAGGCCCTGCCTACGAGCAGTACTTC. Its translation is CATSREAGPAYEQYF.

V usage is TRBV11-3 and J usage is TRBJ2-7; a weak D match, TRBD1 (6 bases). Trimming shortened V by 1 base and J by 6 bases, and 16 bases separated the two germline ends. The germline V gene has CDR1 SGHNT and CDR2 YENEEA. This CDR3 has 15 amino acids. CDR3 sequence reads: CASSLVTGSISEQYF. The DNA of the CDR3 is TGTGCCAGCAGCTTAGTGACAGGTAGTATATCCGAGCAGTACTTC. The full variable domain, with the rest looked up from reference TRBV11-3 and TRBJ2-7, is EAGVVQSPRYKIIEKKQPVAFWCNPISGHNTLYWYLQNLGQGPELLIRYENEEAVDDSQLPKDRFSAERLKGVDSTLKIQPAELGDSAVYLCASSLVTGSISEQYFGPGTRLTVT.

In this sample, this clone turned up a few times. This chain connects TRBV9 to TRBJ1-1; TRBD1 matches 7 bases. This CDR3 is built from 13 residues. The J segment lost 9 bases and the V segment lost 0 bases, leaving 5 bases of the junction unmatched. In germline, CDR1 is SGDLS, CDR2 YYNGEE. CDR3 nucleotides: TGTGCCAGCAGCGTAGGGCCGGACAGGAAAGCTTTCTTT. Residues: CASSVGPDRKAFF.

This clone turned up a few times. The rearrangement joins TRBV13 to TRBJ2-5, with 12 bases that match TRBD2. J was trimmed by 5 bases and V by 5 bases; bases with no gene match: 6. CDR1 is PRHDT and CDR2 is FYEKMQ in the germline V gene (reference sequence). CDR3 size: 15 residues. CDR3 coding DNA: TGTGCCAGCAGCCTGACTAGCGGGAGAGGTGAGACCCAGTACTTC. It codes for CASSLTSGRGETQYF.

This clone was observed a few times. The chain links TRBV19 to TRBJ1-1, with a weak D call TRBD1 (5 bases). Germline CDR1 is LNHDA and CDR2 is SQIVND (reference sequence). The CDR3 has 14 amino acids. Trimming left V 5 bases short and J 2 bases short, with 12 bases between. For the CDR3, the DNA is TGTGCCAGTAGTTTGAAGGGGCCAAACACTGAAGCTTTCTTT. This encodes CASSLKGPNTEAFF.

The V gene is TRBV4-2, the J gene TRBJ2-7; possibly TRBD1 for D (6 bases). The V end was cut by 4 bases, the J end by 0 bases, with 13 bases between. The CDR3 spans 15 residues. The germline V gene has CDR1 LGHNA and CDR2 YNFKEQ. This CDR3 reads CASSLRGHSSYEQYV. The CDR3 coding sequence is TGTGCCAGCAGCCTGAGGGGACACAGCTCCTACGAGCAGTACGTC.

J is TRBJ2-7 and V is TRBV7-2, with 8 bases identical to TRBD2. J gave up 3 bases and V 5 bases, and 6 bases lay outside the gene matches. Per germline, CDR1 SGHTA and CDR2 FQGNSA. CDR3 length: 14 amino acids. The CDR3 is CASSLSGTHYEQYV. The CDR3 bases are TGTGCCAGCAGCCTTAGCGGGACCCACTACGAGCAGTACGTC.

This clone was found a few times. The chain uses TRBV28 and TRBJ2-7; 8 bases match TRBD1. With V trimmed by 2 bases and J by 10 bases, 7 bases remained unmatched. The CDR3 runs to 13 residues. Germline V gene data show CDR1 as MDHEN and CDR2 as SYDVKM. The CDR3 is CASSLGPRGPQYF. CDR3 in DNA: TGTGCCAGCAGTTTAGGCCCCAGGGGGCCCCAGTACTTC.

This clone was counted a few times. The chain uses TRBV9 and TRBJ2-1; D perhaps matches TRBD2 (5 bases). Germline V gives CDR1 SGDLS, CDR2 YYNGEE. The V and J ends lost 6 bases and 11 bases respectively, with 18 bases between them. There are 13 residues in the CDR3. CDR3 sequence reads: CASTPHTDYKQFF. The DNA of the CDR3 is TGTGCCAGCACCCCTCATACCGACTACAAGCAGTTCTTC.

CDR3 DNA: TGTGCCAGCTCACCAGGACTAACCGGGCACCCGAACACCGGGGAGCTGTTTTTT. Amino acids: CASSPGLTGHPNTGELFF. The V gene is TRBV18, the J gene TRBJ2-2, with D possibly TRBD2 on 6 matching bases. The CDR3 covers 18 residues. V was pared by 2 bases and J by 0 bases, with 16 bases between. The germline gives CDR1 KGHSH, CDR2 LQKENI. Full variable domain (rest looked up from reference TRBV18 and TRBJ2-2): NAGVMQNPRHLVRRRGQEARLRCSPMKGHSHVYWYRQLPEEGLKFMVYLQKENIIDESGMPKERFSAEFPKEGPSILRIQQVVRGDSAAYFCASSPGLTGHPNTGELFFGEGSRLTVL.

The chain recombines TRBV25-1 with TRBJ2-2; 8 positions match TRBD2. Germline CDR1 is MGHDK and CDR2 is SYGVNS. CDR3 size: 15 residues. V shed 8 bases and J 3 bases; nucleotides not matched to a gene: 8. The CDR3, as DNA: TGTGCCAGCCAACGCCGGGAGGGGGACACCGGGGAGCTGTTTTTT. As protein: CASQRREGDTGELFF.

This clone was seen only a few times. V is TRBV11-2 and J is TRBJ2-5, with a weak D call TRBD2 (6 bases). V shed 5 bases and J shed 9 bases, with 10 bases lying between them. This CDR3 is 11 amino acids long. CDR1 is SGHAT and CDR2 is FQNNGV in the germline V gene. The CDR3 loop is CASSPAGSQYF. In DNA, the CDR3 is TGTGCCAGCAGCCCCGCGGGGTCCCAGTACTTC.

J is TRBJ2-3 and V is TRBV30; maybe TRBD2 (5 bases). V lost 4 bases, J lost 4 bases, and 12 bases lay in between. CDR1 GTSNPN and CDR2 SVGIG come from the germline V gene (reference sequence). This CDR3 is 13 amino acids long. The DNA for the CDR3 is TGTGCCTGGATCCGGGGTGGGGCAGATACGCAGTATTTT. Its protein is CAWIRGGADTQYF. Complete variable domain (other parts from reference TRBV30 and TRBJ2-3): SQTIHQWPATLVQPVGSPLSLECTVEGTSNPNLYWYRQAAGRGLQLLFYSVGIGQISSEVPQNLSASRPQDRQFILSSKKLLLSDSGFYLCAWIRGGADTQYFGPGTRLTVL.

This clone was counted only a few times. The chain has TRBV27 and TRBJ2-1; a weak D match, TRBD2 (6 bases). This CDR3 is 15 amino acids long. Trimming pared 6 bases from V and 4 bases from J, leaving 16 bases between. Germline CDR1 and CDR2: MNHEY and SMNVEV (reference sequence). In nucleotides, the CDR3 is TGTGCCAGCAGCCTAAGCGGAGGGGATTACAATGAGCAGTTCTTC. Translating gives CASSLSGGDYNEQFF.

This clone was counted between two and nine times. V is TRBV9 and J is TRBJ2-4; 10 nucleotides align to TRBD1. The germline CDR1 and CDR2 sequences are SGDLS and YYNGEE. The CDR3 spans 17 residues. The V gene end was trimmed by 4 bases and the J gene end by 0 bases; junction bases not matched to a gene: 7. The CDR3 DNA follows: TGTGCCAGCAGCCCGTGGACAGGGGGATCAGCCAAAAACATTCAGTACTTC. Encoded protein: CASSPWTGGSAKNIQYF.

The chain carries TRBV4-3 and TRBJ2-7; weak D call: TRBD1 (5 bases). The germline V gene encodes CDR1 LGHNA and CDR2 YSLEER. V was clipped by 2 bases and J by 0 bases, with 14 bases between them. This CDR3 contains 16 residues. CDR3 DNA sequence: TGCGCCAGCAGCCAAAATGGGGCAGTGAGCTCCTACGAGCAGTACGTC. This translates into CASSQNGAVSSYEQYV.